A single sample is the source of the 4 T cell receptor beta chains below, sequenced in a study of cytomegalovirus exposure and HLA in healthy donors. With 60 Vbeta and 13 Jbeta primers, the PCR was carried out. The repertoire was sequenced with immunoSEQ multiplex PCR; TCRdb's copy has only in-frame clones and lacks some. The repertoire holds 90,000 to 120,000 clones, with less than 85% as singletons. Material for sequencing was PBMCs. The receptors stem from a woman aged 40 to 50 in good health and CMV-seropositive.

This sequence joins TRBV7-2 and TRBJ1-3, with D unresolved. Deletions cut 2 bases from V and 4 bases from J, with 18 bases between. The CDR3 sequence is 17 residues long. CDR1 is SGHTA and CDR2 is FQGNSA in the germline V gene. Written as DNA, the CDR3 is TGTGCCAGCAGCTTATTTAGATCGTCCGGGTTGGGAAACACCATATATTTT. Translating gives CASSLFRSSGLGNTIYF. Together with reference TRBV7-2 and TRBJ1-3, the CDR3 gives the full variable domain: GAGVSQSPSNKVTEKGKDVELRCDPISGHTALYWYRQSLGQGLEFLIYFQGNSAPDKSGLPSDRFSAERTGGSVSTLTIQRTQQEDSAVYLCASSLFRSSGLGNTIYFGEGSWLTVV.

This clone was detected only a few times. Other DNA variants within this sample encode the same CDR3. The chain links TRBV29-1 to TRBJ1-1, with 8 bases lining up with TRBD1. Germline trimming cut 6 bases from V and 8 bases from J; bases unmatched to any gene: 5. CDR1 is SQVTM and CDR2 is ANQGSEA in the germline V gene. This CDR3 comprises 11 residues. CDR3 nucleotides: TGCAGCGTCGCAGGGACAGGCGAAGCTTTCTTT. Its translation: CSVAGTGEAFF.

The V call is TRBV29-1, the J call TRBJ2-1; the match to TRBD1 covers 9 bases. J lost 6 bases, V lost 7 bases, and 4 bases had no gene match. Germline lookup yields CDR1 SQVTM and CDR2 ANQGSEA. The CDR3 has 12 amino acids. The CDR3 protein is CSGGQGFNEQFF. The CDR3, as DNA: TGCAGCGGGGGACAGGGTTTCAATGAGCAGTTCTTC.

The chain couples TRBV4-1 to TRBJ2-6; 12 nucleotides match TRBD1. The CDR3 has 17 residues. Germline CDR1 reads MGHRA; CDR2 reads YSYEKL. With V trimmed by 5 bases and J by 3 bases, 5 bases remained unmatched. CDR3 coding DNA: TGCGCCAGCAGCAAGGGACAGGGGGCGGGTGGGGCCAACGTCCTGACTTTC. This codes for CASSKGQGAGGANVLTF.